The clone carrying this T cell receptor beta chain has a handful of counts. This entry comes from a study of blood T cell repertoires in COVID-19. Study-level background: The study drew acute and convalescent COVID-19 samples from the United States, Italy and Spain.

Germline values: CDR1 KGHSH, CDR2 LQKENI. The CDR3 extends over 15 amino acids. The germline V and J ends were trimmed by 5 bases and 1 base, with 14 bases remaining between them. Sequencing used immunoSEQ multiplex PCR; TCRdb keeps in-frame clones, though not all of them. The table lists roughly 260,000 clones, roughly 86% of them singletons, with around 10% in the top ten. The V and J genes are TRBV18 and TRBJ1-1, with a weak D call TRBD1 (5 bases). Material for sequencing was peripheral blood. This clonotype was obtained from a middle-aged man who had recovered from COVID-19. CDR3 sequence reads: CASSTIQVRNTEAFF. CDR3 nucleotide sequence: TGTGCCAGCTCAACAATACAGGTGAGGAACACTGAAGCTTTCTTT.